This entry lists 27 T cell receptor beta chains sequenced from one sample in a study of early T cells in non-severe SARS-CoV-2 infection. TCRdb reanalysed the 5' RACE reads using MiXCR and keeps one entry per CDR3 protein. Altogether 76,000 or so distinct CDR3 sequences are present, about 10% being singletons, with the ten largest covering approximately 4.5%. Sequencing was performed on whole blood. Every receptor here comes from an adult who was a healthcare worker with PCR-confirmed SARS-CoV-2 infection or an uninfected control (not recorded which).

V and J are TRBV20-1 and TRBJ1-2, with D possibly TRBD1 on 5 matching bases. CDR3 length equals 11 residues. Germline V gene sequence: CDR1 DFQATT, CDR2 SNEGSKA (reference sequence). Trimming left V 3 bases short and J 4 bases short, with 6 bases between. The CDR3 nucleotides read TGCAGTGCTAGGGACATCTATGGCTACACCTTC. Amino acids: CSARDIYGYTF.

This clonotype has just a few counts. This chain joins TRBV5-8 and TRBJ1-4; TRBD1 might be the D (6 bases). The V end was cut by 4 bases, the J end by 7 bases, with 14 bases between. The germline V gene has CDR1 SGHTS and CDR2 YDEGEE. This CDR3 spans 14 amino acids. The CDR3 bases are TGTGCCAGCAGCCGACTTACAGGGAGTGAAAAACTGTTTTTT. Translation gives CASSRLTGSEKLFF.

The V call is TRBV12-5, the J call TRBJ2-1; either TRBD1 or TRBD2 may supply D (5 bases each). Trimming cost V 6 bases and J 7 bases, with 19 bases left between them. This CDR3 has 15 residues. Germline V gene data show CDR1 as LGHNT and CDR2 as FRNRAP. Here the CDR3 DNA reads TGTGCTAGTGGCCAGGGAGAGGGGATGGGGAATGAGCAGTTCTTC. Amino acid sequence: CASGQGEGMGNEQFF.

The chain carries TRBV10-3 and TRBJ1-2, with 7 bases that match TRBD1. Germline V CDR1 and CDR2: ENHRY, SYGVKD. V trimming: 7 bases; J trimming: 6 bases; junction bases outside the gene matches: 8. This CDR3 region has 13 residues. The CDR3 DNA reads TGTGCCATCATCGGAGGAGGGGGCGATGGCTACACCTTC. As protein: CAIIGGGGDGYTF.

There are a few counts of this clonotype. The chain has TRBV6-2 or TRBV6-3 and TRBJ2-1, with D uncertain. The germline gives CDR1 MNHEY, CDR2 SVGEGT. This CDR3 region has 11 residues. With 2 bases removed from V and 9 bases from J, the gap between germline ends came to 5 bases. CDR3 coding DNA: TGTGCCAGCAGTTACCCCACTGAGCAGTTCTTC. This encodes CASSYPTEQFF.

This clonotype was detected many times. V gene TRBV13 combines with J gene TRBJ2-7; the D gene is possibly TRBD1 (6 bases). Germline assignment: CDR1 PRHDT and CDR2 FYEKMQ (reference sequence). V was cut by 2 bases and J by 0 bases, with 11 bases left in between. The CDR3 is 15 amino acids. The CDR3, as DNA: TGTGCCAGCAGCTTAAGGGGGAAGAGCTCCTACGAGCAGTACTTC. This encodes CASSLRGKSSYEQYF.

CDR3 nucleotides: TGTGCCAGCAGCTCGGGACGGACACGCACTTCACCCCTCCACTTT. It encodes CASSSGRTRTSPLHF. This chain links TRBV7-2 with TRBJ1-6; D is perhaps TRBD1 (5 bases). The V and J ends lost 4 bases and 9 bases respectively, with 16 bases between them. Per germline, CDR1 SGHTA and CDR2 FQGNSA. The CDR3 runs 15 residues.

The J gene is TRBJ2-1, the V gene TRBV5-1; D ambiguous. V was cut by 3 bases and J by 6 bases, with 13 bases left in between. The CDR3 is 14 amino acids. Germline lookup yields CDR1 SGHRS and CDR2 YFSETQ. The DNA of the CDR3 is TGCGCCAGCAGCTCCCTGAATAGTCTCAATGAGCAGTTCTTC. Translation: CASSSLNSLNEQFF. Looking up the rest from reference TRBV5-1 and TRBJ2-1 gives the full variable domain: KAGVTQTPRYLIKTRGQQVTLSCSPISGHRSVSWYQQTPGQGLQFLFEYFSETQRNKGNFPGRFSGRQFSNSRSEMNVSTLELGDSALYLCASSSLNSLNEQFFGPGTRLTVL.

This clonotype was counted a single time. A much larger clone lies one base from this, so it may be a read error. The chain joins TRBV6-6 to TRBJ2-7, with a possible D match to TRBD1 (6 bases). The CDR3 totals 15 residues. Germline V CDR1 and CDR2: MNHNY, SVGAGI (reference sequence). Trimming pared 7 bases from V and 2 bases from J, leaving 18 bases between. The CDR3 loop reads CASNRPGQSTYEQYF. For the CDR3, the DNA is TGTGCCAGCAACCGACCGGGACAAAGTACCTACGAGCAGTACTTC.

Ten or more counts support this clonotype. This chain uses TRBV27 with TRBJ2-7; TRBD2 is a possible D gene (5 bases). This CDR3 is 14 amino acids long. In germline, CDR1 is MNHEY, CDR2 SMNVEV (reference sequence). The V end lost 4 bases, the J end lost 6 bases, and 16 bases lay between the germline ends. The CDR3 region is CASSWSGVEGEQYF. For the CDR3, the DNA is TGTGCCAGCAGTTGGTCCGGGGTGGAAGGCGAGCAGTACTTC.

This clonotype was seen repeatedly, ten times or more. V usage is TRBV18 and J usage is TRBJ2-7; 8 bases align to TRBD2. This CDR3 has 15 amino acids. After removal of 0 bases from V and 7 bases from J, the junction contained 8 bases not matched to a gene. Germline V gene sequence: CDR1 KGHSH, CDR2 LQKENI. For the CDR3, the DNA is TGTGCCAGCTCACCACCTACCGGGGGGGCTTGGGAGCAGTACTTC. Protein sequence: CASSPPTGGAWEQYF.

This clonotype was counted only a few times. V is TRBV20-1 and J is TRBJ2-7; D is perhaps TRBD1 (6 bases). V was trimmed by 5 bases and J by 5 bases, leaving 16 bases between them. CDR3 length: 13 residues. Germline V gene sequence: CDR1 DFQATT, CDR2 SNEGSKA (reference sequence). The CDR3 region has the DNA TGCAGTGCTCGACTGACAGGAGCGAACGAGCAGTACTTC. Protein: CSARLTGANEQYF.

This clonotype was detected ten times or more. The V and J genes are TRBV6-1 and TRBJ1-6, with 10 bases identical to TRBD1. V was clipped by 3 bases and J by 9 bases; unmatched bases: 2. The CDR3 loop spans 14 amino acids. CDR1 and CDR2 from the germline V gene are MNHNS and SASEGT. CDR3 residues: CASSEGQGISPLHF. The CDR3 DNA is TGTGCCAGCAGTGAGGGACAGGGGATTTCACCCCTCCACTTT.

There are many counts of this clonotype. The chain has TRBV10-1 and TRBJ2-1; 11 bases are a match to TRBD2. Per the germline V gene, CDR1 is WNHNN and CDR2 is SYGVQD (reference sequence). The CDR3 spans 16 residues. With 3 bases clipped from V and 8 bases from J, the junction kept 9 bases outside the gene matches. The CDR3, as DNA: TGCGCCAGCAGTGACCTTAGCGGGGGGGCCTTGGATGAGCAGTTCTTC. Its protein is CASSDLSGGALDEQFF.

This clonotype was counted at least ten times. The genes are TRBV6-1 and TRBJ2-7, with D possibly being TRBD1 (5 bases). Trimming stripped 6 bases from V and 6 bases from J, with 12 bases between. The CDR3 runs 12 residues. Germline CDR1 is MNHNS and CDR2 is SASEGT. CDR3 bases: TGTGCCAGCAGCAGGGTGATCGCCGAGCAGTACTTC. Translating it yields CASSRVIAEQYF.

This clonotype was seen a few times. CDR3 nucleotides: TGCGCCAGCAGCTTTGAGGCAGGAACAGGAGAGACCCAGTACTTC. Its translation is CASSFEAGTGETQYF. The gene calls are TRBV5-1 and TRBJ2-5; D may be TRBD1 (5 bases). V lost 2 bases, J lost 4 bases, and 15 bases lay in between. CDR1 SGHRS and CDR2 YFSETQ come from the germline V gene. This CDR3 comprises 15 residues.

The rearrangement uses TRBV29-1 and TRBJ1-1; D gene unclear. The V gene lost 4 bases and the J gene lost 0 bases, with 6 bases spanning the gap. Looked up from germline, CDR1 is SQVTM and CDR2 is ANQGSEA. The CDR3 contains 12 residues. The CDR3 DNA sequence: TGCAGCGTTGGGGGTGTGAACACTGAAGCTTTCTTT. As protein: CSVGGVNTEAFF.

This clonotype showed up many times. The chain couples TRBV6-2 or TRBV6-3 to TRBJ1-1, with no clear D. The V and J ends lost 4 bases and 10 bases respectively, with 16 bases between them. The CDR3 runs 13 residues. Germline CDR1 is MNHEY and CDR2 is SVGEGT. CDR3 protein: CASSFAPDVGAFF. In nucleotides, the CDR3 is TGTGCCAGCAGTTTTGCCCCGGACGTAGGAGCTTTCTTT.

This clonotype was seen a handful of times. This chain connects TRBV19 to TRBJ2-5, with 8 nucleotides matching TRBD1. Trimming cost V 5 bases and J 4 bases; bases outside gene matches: 9. The CDR3 runs 15 residues. Looked up from germline, CDR1 is LNHDA and CDR2 is SQIVND (reference sequence). CDR3 coding DNA: TGTGCCAGTAGTGGAAAGACAGGGGTAGTAGAGACCCAGTACTTC. Encoded protein: CASSGKTGVVETQYF.

This clonotype was picked up many times. The V call is TRBV25-1, the J call TRBJ2-7; 7 nucleotides agree with TRBD2. CDR1 is MGHDK and CDR2 is SYGVNS in the germline V gene. V trimming: 4 bases; J trimming: 5 bases; junction bases outside the gene matches: 5. This CDR3 is built from 13 residues. CDR3 region: CASSGGGFNEQYF. CDR3 DNA sequence: TGTGCCAGCAGTGGGGGAGGGTTCAACGAGCAGTACTTC.

This clonotype was recorded a few times. The chain couples TRBV19 to TRBJ2-7, with a tentative D call TRBD1 (5 bases). This CDR3 spans 14 amino acids. Trimming left V 3 bases short and J 7 bases short, with 16 bases between. Per germline, CDR1 LNHDA and CDR2 SQIVND (reference sequence). The CDR3: CASSIRVGAREQYF. Here the CDR3 DNA reads TGTGCCAGTAGTATTCGTGTAGGGGCGCGAGAGCAGTACTTC.

This clonotype was counted a few times. The chain employs TRBV7-9 and TRBJ2-3; 9 bases are shared with TRBD2. The CDR3 has 19 residues. Germline V gives CDR1 SEHNR, CDR2 FQNEAQ (reference sequence). Losses at the gene ends were 4 bases for V and 1 base for J; bases not matched to a gene: 15. This CDR3 is CASSSLGLTPSGGTDTQYF. Here the CDR3 DNA reads TGTGCCAGCAGCTCTTTGGGGCTGACCCCTAGCGGGGGCACAGATACGCAGTATTTT. The complete variable domain, with remaining parts taken from reference TRBV7-9 and TRBJ2-3, reads DTGVSQNPRHKITKRGQNVTFRCDPISEHNRLYWYRQTLGQGPEFLTYFQNEAQLEKSRLLSDRFSAERPKGSFSTLEIQRTEQGDSAMYLCASSSLGLTPSGGTDTQYFGPGTRLTVL.

This clonotype was counted between two and nine times. The V call is TRBV2, the J call TRBJ2-3, with 7 bases aligning to TRBD2. Trimming at V came to 7 bases and at J to 2 bases, leaving 6 bases not matched to a gene. The CDR3 is 14 amino acids. Per the germline V gene, CDR1 is SNHLY and CDR2 is FYNNEI. For the CDR3, the DNA is TGTGCCAGCAACCGGGACTACTACACAGATACGCAGTATTTT. Protein product: CASNRDYYTDTQYF. Full variable domain (outside the CDR3, taken from reference TRBV2 and TRBJ2-3): EPEVTQTPSHQVTQMGQEVILRCVPISNHLYFYWYRQILGQKVEFLVSFYNNEISEKSEIFDDQFSVERPDGSNFTLKIRSTKLEDSAMYFCASNRDYYTDTQYFGPGTRLTVL.

This clonotype was counted a few times. V gene TRBV7-6 combines with J gene TRBJ2-1, with a weak D call TRBD2 (5 bases). The CDR3 loop spans 12 amino acids. V was cut by 0 bases and J by 9 bases, with 6 bases left in between. CDR1 is SGHVS, CDR2 FNYEAQ, per germline. The chain's CDR3 is CASSLAAGEQFF. CDR3 nucleotide sequence: TGTGCCAGCAGCTTAGCCGCGGGTGAGCAGTTCTTC.

V and J are TRBV19 and TRBJ1-2, with D possibly being TRBD1 (5 bases). CDR1 LNHDA and CDR2 SQIVND come from the germline V gene (reference sequence). The CDR3 is 15 residues long. The V and J ends lost 0 bases and 3 bases respectively, with 11 bases between them. The DNA of the CDR3 is TGTGCCAGTAGTATAGATCCCAGGGTGCACTATGGCTACACCTTC. Translated: CASSIDPRVHYGYTF. Drawing the rest from reference TRBV19 and TRBJ1-2, the complete variable domain is DGGITQSPKYLFRKEGQNVTLSCEQNLNHDAMYWYRQDPGQGLRLIYYSQIVNDFQKGDIAEGYSVSREKKESFPLTVTSAQKNPTAFYLCASSIDPRVHYGYTFGSGTRLTVV.

This clonotype occurred many times. V and J are TRBV6-6 and TRBJ2-3; tentatively, D is TRBD2 (5 bases). The length of the CDR3 is 17 residues. Germline V CDR1 and CDR2: MNHNY, SVGAGI (reference sequence). With 4 bases removed from V and 1 base from J, the gap between germline ends came to 18 bases. CDR3: CASSSISEDDGTDTQYF. DNA of the CDR3: TGTGCCAGCAGTTCCATTAGCGAGGACGACGGCACAGATACGCAGTATTTT.

This clonotype came up a few times. The gene calls are TRBV12-3 or TRBV12-4 and TRBJ1-3; D is undetermined. The CDR3 runs 14 residues. V was trimmed by 4 bases and J by 0 bases, leaving 7 bases between them. CDR3 in DNA: TGTGCCAGCAGTTACGACACCTCTGGAAACACCATATATTTT. Protein sequence: CASSYDTSGNTIYF.